One sample yielded the 2 T cell receptor beta chains listed below, sequenced in a study of T cell repertoires in cytomegalovirus infection. TCRdb analysed the reads with MiXCR anew, one entry per CDR3 protein. The table lists some 450,000 distinct CDR3 sequences, roughly 30% of them singletons. The sequenced sample was PBMCs. The receptor source for this set is a human donor in good health (CMV status not recorded). Some clones in this sample may be carry-over from other donors' samples.

This clonotype occurred many times. The gene calls are TRBV7-6 and TRBJ2-1; D not certain. Per the germline V gene, CDR1 is SGHVS and CDR2 is FNYEAQ. Trimming cost V 5 bases and J 10 bases, with 15 bases left between them. This CDR3 is built from 13 residues. The CDR3 is CASSPPEEAEQFF. The DNA for the CDR3 is TGTGCCAGCAGCCCCCCCGAGGAAGCCGAGCAGTTCTTC.

The rearrangement links TRBV4-2 to TRBJ1-3; D gene uncertain. CDR1 and CDR2 from the germline V gene are LGHNA and YNFKEQ. CDR3 length: 18 amino acids. V was clipped by 2 bases and J by 0 bases, with 17 bases between them. The CDR3 DNA reads as TGTGCCAGCAGCCAAATAACAGCCGCGCCGAGCTCTGGAAACACCATATATTTT. It encodes CASSQITAAPSSGNTIYF.